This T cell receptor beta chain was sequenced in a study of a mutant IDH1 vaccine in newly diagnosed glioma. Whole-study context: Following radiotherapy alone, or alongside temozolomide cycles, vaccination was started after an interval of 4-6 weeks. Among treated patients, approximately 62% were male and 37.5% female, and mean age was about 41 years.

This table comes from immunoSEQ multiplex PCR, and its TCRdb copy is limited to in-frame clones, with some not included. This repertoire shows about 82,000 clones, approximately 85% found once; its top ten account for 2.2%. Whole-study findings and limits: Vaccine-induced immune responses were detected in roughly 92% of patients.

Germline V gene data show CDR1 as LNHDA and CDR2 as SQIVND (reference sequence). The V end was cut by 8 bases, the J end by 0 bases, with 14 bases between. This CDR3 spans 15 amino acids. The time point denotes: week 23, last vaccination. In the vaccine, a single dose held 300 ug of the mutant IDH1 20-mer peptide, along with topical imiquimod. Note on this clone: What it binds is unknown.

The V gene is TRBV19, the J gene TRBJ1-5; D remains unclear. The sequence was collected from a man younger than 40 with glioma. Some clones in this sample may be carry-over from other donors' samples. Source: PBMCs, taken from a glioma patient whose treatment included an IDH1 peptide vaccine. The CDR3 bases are TGTGCCAGTTCGTTACAACAGATTAGCAATCAGCCCCAGCATTTT. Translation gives CASSLQQISNQPQHF.